The 6 T cell receptor beta chains below were found in one sample sequenced in a study of early T cells in non-severe SARS-CoV-2 infection. Via MiXCR, TCRdb re-called the 5' RACE reads, giving one row per CDR3 protein. This table has about 71,000 distinct CDR3 sequences, roughly 15% appearing once. The sequenced sample was whole blood, obtained at baseline. Receptor source: an adult who was a healthcare worker with PCR-confirmed SARS-CoV-2 infection or an uninfected control (not recorded which).

This clonotype was seen more than once but under ten times. This chain connects TRBV3-1 to TRBJ2-2; D is undetermined. V was shortened by 0 bases and J by 6 bases, with 11 bases between the two germline ends. In germline, CDR1 is LGHDT, CDR2 YNNKEL (reference sequence). The CDR3 is 15 residues long. The CDR3 loop reads CASSQDPSRAGELFF. In nucleotides, the CDR3 is TGTGCCAGCAGCCAAGATCCCTCTAGGGCCGGGGAGCTGTTTTTT.

This rearrangement joins TRBV29-1 to TRBJ1-2; maybe TRBD1 (5 bases). The germline gives CDR1 SQVTM, CDR2 ANQGSEA. V lost 7 bases and J lost 6, with 18 bases in between. The CDR3 consists of 13 residues. CDR3 sequence (DNA): TGCAGCGCTCCAAGGGGCCCCGCGAATGGCTACACCTTC. Translated, it gives CSAPRGPANGYTF. Variable domain in full (rest from reference TRBV29-1 and TRBJ1-2): SAVISQKPSRDICQRGTSLTIQCQVDSQVTMMFWYRQQPGQSLTLIATANQGSEATYESGFVIDKFPISRPNLTFSTLTVSNMSPEDSSIYLCSAPRGPANGYTFGSGTRLTVV.

This clonotype is medium-sized in the sample. This chain joins TRBV7-9 and TRBJ2-7; D call uncertain. V lost 6 bases to trimming and J lost 1 base, with 7 bases between them. CDR1 and CDR2 from the germline V gene are SEHNR and FQNEAQ (reference sequence). This CDR3 has 12 residues. CDR3 residues: CASRGQSYEQYF. The CDR3, as DNA: TGTGCCAGCAGAGGGCAGTCCTACGAGCAGTACTTC.

This clonotype has a count of ten or more. The chain combines TRBV28 with TRBJ1-2, with TRBD1 matching over 10 bases. The junction had 6 bases not matched to a gene; V was cut back by 4 bases and J by 7 bases. Germline lookup yields CDR1 MDHEN and CDR2 SYDVKM. CDR3 size: 14 residues. This chain's CDR3 is CASSSPDRGGGYTF. In nucleotides, the CDR3 is TGTGCCAGCAGTTCCCCGGACAGGGGGGGTGGCTACACCTTC.

This clonotype turned up a few times. The chain combines TRBV19 with TRBJ1-2; no firm D call. CDR3 length: 14 amino acids. From germline, CDR1 is LNHDA and CDR2 SQIVND (reference sequence). Trimming pared 6 bases from V and 3 bases from J, leaving 14 bases between. CDR3 DNA sequence: TGTGCCAGTAGAACTACCCCTGGGGACTATGGCTACACCTTC. This gives the protein CASRTTPGDYGYTF.

V gene TRBV3-1 combines with J gene TRBJ1-4; D may be TRBD1 (6 bases). This CDR3 has 16 amino acids. Trimming stripped 3 bases from V and 8 bases from J, with 19 bases between. The germline CDR1 and CDR2 sequences are LGHDT and YNNKEL (reference sequence). CDR3 DNA sequence: TGTGCCAGCAGCCAGCCGACGGGGGCCGGTGGGGAAAAACTGTTTTTT. It specifies CASSQPTGAGGEKLFF.